This TCR beta chain was documented in a study of T cells in Graves' hyperthyroidism and ophthalmopathy. Criteria for exclusion of patients were uncontrolled infection, other autoimmune disease, pregnancy or lactation. Regarding the study as a whole: Most clonotypes expanded in thyroid above 0.001 were likewise present in blood.

For this clonotype: Its matching antigen is unknown.

Template material for amplifying TCR beta CDR3 regions consisted of RNA transcripts. The HTBI primer set served for first-round RT-PCR of the TCR CDR3. MiXCR, applied by TCRdb to the multiplex PCR reads, yields one record per CDR3 protein. The repertoire has some 500,000 distinct CDR3 sequences, 15% to 20% of them found once; the top ten carry approximately 30%. CDR3 length equals 13 residues. Germline V gives CDR1 SGHTA, CDR2 FQGTGA. The germline V and J ends were trimmed by 2 bases and 10 bases, with 14 bases remaining between them. This clonotype was obtained from a woman aged 25 to 45 with Graves' ophthalmopathy. The sample taken for sequencing was blood. This chain joins TRBV7-3 and TRBJ1-1; D ambiguous. The CDR3 reads CASSLDLRDTAFF. The CDR3 DNA is TGTGCCAGCAGCTTAGATCTCCGAGATACAGCTTTCTTT.